What follows are 20 T cell receptor beta chains derived from one specimen sequenced in a study of Graves' ophthalmopathy and Graves' hyperthyroidism. RNA transcripts yielded amplified TCR beta CDR3 regions. An initial RT-PCR round employing HTBI primers preceded a second-round multiplex PCR. TCRdb re-called the multiplex PCR reads with MiXCR, one entry per CDR3 protein. The sample has a few hundred thousand distinct CDR3 sequences; less than 40% are singletons. Sample: peripheral blood or thyroid tissue (not recorded which). Every receptor here comes from an adult man with Graves' hyperthyroidism.

The chain combines TRBV5-1 with TRBJ1-1; 7 bases agree with TRBD1. Germline CDR1 is SGHRS and CDR2 is YFSETQ. V lost 6 bases, J lost 2 bases, and 19 bases stayed unmatched. The CDR3 runs 18 residues. The CDR3: CASNPNSPLTGRNTEAFF. The DNA for the CDR3 is TGCGCCAGCAACCCCAACTCTCCCCTGACAGGGAGAAACACTGAAGCTTTCTTT.

The chain couples TRBV7-9 to TRBJ2-6, with D unresolved. The CDR3 runs 18 residues. V gave up 5 bases and J gave up 0 bases, with 17 bases separating them. CDR1 and CDR2 from the germline V gene are SEHNR and FQNEAQ (reference sequence). The CDR3 DNA follows: TGTGCCAGCAGCCAAGGATCTAGTGTGGGCTCTGGGGCCAACGTCCTGACTTTC. Translation: CASSQGSSVGSGANVLTF.

As to this clonotype: A much bigger clone sits one base away, suggesting this may be a read error. The chain uses TRBV19 and TRBJ1-1, with unresolved D. In germline, CDR1 is LNHDA, CDR2 SQIVND (reference sequence). This CDR3 has 15 residues. V lost 8 bases and J lost 6, with 22 bases in between. CDR3 DNA sequence: TGTGCCAGTCCCCTTAATTGGGAGATTGGGGCTGAAGCTTTCTTT. This sequence encodes CASPLNWEIGAEAFF.

The chain recombines TRBV9 with TRBJ2-2; D gene ambiguous. V lost 7 bases and J lost 0, with 7 bases in between. Looked up from germline, CDR1 is SGDLS and CDR2 is YYNGEE. This CDR3 is built from 13 residues. The CDR3 sequence is CASGPPNTGELFF. As DNA, the CDR3 is TGTGCCAGCGGACCACCGAACACCGGGGAGCTGTTTTTT.

The chain couples TRBV29-1 to TRBJ1-2, with TRBD1 matching 8 bases. CDR1 is SQVTM, CDR2 ANQGSEA, per germline. CDR3 size: 10 residues. The chain's CDR3 is CTVTGAGYTF. CDR3 nucleotides: TGCACCGTGACAGGGGCTGGCTACACCTTC.

This clonotype was found many times. CDR3 nucleotides: TGTGCCAGCAGACGGGGACAGGGGGACTATGGCTACACCTTC. Protein product: CASRRGQGDYGYTF. The rearrangement joins TRBV3-1 to TRBJ1-2, with TRBD1 matching over 11 bases. There are 14 residues in the CDR3. Germline loops: CDR1 LGHDT, CDR2 YNNKEL (reference sequence). V dropped 6 bases and J dropped 3; count of bases not matched to a gene: 3. The full variable domain, its missing parts supplied by reference TRBV3-1 and TRBJ1-2, is DTAVSQTPKYLVTQMGNDKSIKCEQNLGHDTMYWYKQDSKKFLKIMFSYNNKELIINETVPNRFSPKSPDKAHLNLHINSLELGDSAVYFCASRRGQGDYGYTFGSGTRLTVV.

Comments on this clonotype: A single base separates this from a much larger clone, so it may be a read error. This chain connects TRBV10-3 to TRBJ2-5; 7 bases agree with TRBD1. The CDR3 extends over 15 amino acids. With 5 bases clipped from V and 1 base from J, the junction kept 7 bases outside the gene matches. Germline V gives CDR1 ENHRY, CDR2 SYGVKD. The chain's CDR3 is CAISSPTGFQETQYF. The CDR3 DNA follows: TGTGCCATCAGTTCGCCGACAGGGTTCCAAGAGACCCAGTACTTC.

The chain is built from TRBV20-1 and TRBJ2-3; 11 bases are a match to TRBD2. Germline CDR1 reads DFQATT; CDR2 reads SNEGSKA (reference sequence). The CDR3 spans 16 residues. J lost 4 bases, V lost 6 bases, and 12 bases had no gene match. The CDR3 bases are TGCAGTGCACGAACTAGCGGGAGTATTATTGCAGATACGCAGTATTTT. Translating gives CSARTSGSIIADTQYF.

The chain uses TRBV18 and TRBJ1-2, with D maybe TRBD1 (6 bases). CDR3 size: 13 residues. V was trimmed by 3 bases and J by 6 bases, leaving 11 bases between them. Germline loops: CDR1 KGHSH, CDR2 LQKENI. CDR3 amino acids: CASSPGGVDGYTF. For the CDR3, the DNA is TGTGCCAGCTCACCGGGGGGCGTCGATGGCTACACCTTC.

This clonotype has a count of ten or more. The chain has TRBV10-3 and TRBJ1-1; D uncertain. The CDR3 is 12 amino acids. Germline V gene lookup returns CDR1 ENHRY and CDR2 SYGVKD. The ends were cut back, 6 bases at V and 4 bases at J, with 9 bases in the middle. In DNA, the CDR3 is TGTGCCATCAGGGCAGTAGGCACTGAAGCTTTCTTT. Encoded protein: CAIRAVGTEAFF.

This clonotype was seen a handful of times. The chain combines TRBV5-8 with TRBJ1-1; D is possibly TRBD1 (6 bases). The V gene lost 1 base and the J gene lost 5 bases, with 12 bases spanning the gap. Germline lookup yields CDR1 SGHTS and CDR2 YDEGEE. This CDR3 has 14 amino acids. CDR3 in DNA: TGTGCCAGCAGCTTGCAGGGGATGTGGACTGAAGCTTTCTTT. Residues: CASSLQGMWTEAFF.

This clonotype was seen many times. The chain recombines TRBV20-1 with TRBJ1-2, with a weak D call TRBD1 (5 bases). The CDR3 is 13 amino acids. Between the trimmed V and J ends, which lost 3 bases and 2 bases, there was a span of 10 bases. Per germline, CDR1 DFQATT and CDR2 SNEGSKA (reference sequence). CDR3 protein: CSARPGENYGYTF. CDR3 sequence (DNA): TGCAGTGCTAGGCCGGGGGAGAACTATGGCTACACCTTC.

The chain carries TRBV9 and TRBJ2-3; no clear D. This CDR3 contains 13 residues. Trimming removed 5 bases from V and 6 bases from J, with 13 bases in between. The germline gives CDR1 SGDLS, CDR2 YYNGEE. The CDR3 nucleotides are TGTGCCAGCAGTTTAGACGTAAGGGATACGCAGTATTTT. This translates into CASSLDVRDTQYF.

This clonotype was seen repeatedly, ten times or more. This chain connects TRBV2 to TRBJ1-2; a weak D match, TRBD1 (6 bases). The CDR3 is 14 amino acids. V gave up 7 bases and J gave up 5 bases, with 17 bases separating them. Germline CDR1 reads SNHLY; CDR2 reads FYNNEI. CDR3 in DNA: TGTGCCAGCACCTCCCAGGGGAACAATTATGGCTACACCTTC. Translated: CASTSQGNNYGYTF.

V is TRBV29-1 and J is TRBJ2-2, with a tentative D call TRBD1 (5 bases). The V gene lost 7 bases and the J gene lost 6 bases, with 12 bases spanning the gap. The CDR3 runs 12 residues. CDR1 SQVTM and CDR2 ANQGSEA come from the germline V gene. CDR3 nucleotides: TGCAGCGAGGGGATCAGCGCCGGGGAGCTGTTTTTT. Protein sequence: CSEGISAGELFF.

Of note for this clonotype: This may arise from a read error, as a much more abundant clone is one base away. The V call is TRBV14, the J call TRBJ1-1, with D hard to call. The CDR3 spans 13 residues. CDR1 and CDR2 (germline): SGHDN, FVKESK. The DNA of the CDR3 is TGTGCCAGCGGCCAATCCCTCATGACGGAAGCTTTCTTT. It specifies CASGQSLMTEAFF.

This clonotype has just a few counts. This chain joins TRBV7-9 and TRBJ2-5, with 9 bases that match TRBD1. The trim removed 8 bases at V and 5 bases at J, leaving 21 bases unmatched. Germline CDR1 and CDR2: SEHNR and FQNEAQ (reference sequence). The CDR3 runs 18 residues. The CDR3: CASSPRPGTGLRRETQYF. CDR3 sequence (DNA): TGTGCCAGCTCACCGCGTCCCGGGACAGGGCTCAGGAGGGAGACCCAGTACTTC.

The genes are TRBV7-2 and TRBJ1-2; possible D gene TRBD1, 5 bases. Deletions cut 3 bases from V and 6 bases from J, with 29 bases between. Germline V CDR1 and CDR2: SGHTA, FQGNSA. The CDR3 loop spans 19 amino acids. The CDR3 sequence: CASSLAGGRPSGAKDGYTF. CDR3 DNA sequence: TGTGCCAGCAGCTTGGCTGGCGGGAGGCCCTCTGGGGCCAAGGATGGCTACACCTTC.

DNA for the CDR3: TGTGCCAGCAGTTCATACAGATTATCTAACTATGGCTACACCTTC. Encoded protein: CASSSYRLSNYGYTF. This rearrangement joins TRBV25-1 to TRBJ1-2, with no clear D. Germline loops: CDR1 MGHDK, CDR2 SYGVNS. The V end lost 5 bases, the J end lost 0 bases, and 13 bases lay between the germline ends. This CDR3 has 15 amino acids.

The chain is built from TRBV12-3 or TRBV12-4 and TRBJ2-2; D is perhaps TRBD1 (6 bases). V lost 7 bases and J lost 5, with 17 bases in between. CDR3 length: 15 residues. Here the CDR3 reads CASTQQGAYTGELFF. CDR3 DNA sequence: TGTGCCAGCACCCAACAGGGTGCATATACCGGGGAGCTGTTTTTT.